Presented here are 26 T cell receptor beta chains from one specimen sequenced in a study of blood T cell repertoires in COVID-19. Sequencing was performed with immunoSEQ multiplex PCR; in TCRdb, only in-frame clones are kept and a portion is missing. This table holds around 250,000 clones, around 80% found once. The material sequenced was peripheral blood. All receptors come from a man of 80 years or more with acute or convalescent COVID-19.

This chain connects TRBV5-1 to TRBJ2-3; 7 bases fit TRBD1. Germline V lookup: CDR1 SGHRS, CDR2 YFSETQ. CDR3 size: 16 residues. V dropped 0 bases and J dropped 2; count of bases not matched to a gene: 6. CDR3 in amino acids: CASSLATTGYTDTQYF. The DNA for the CDR3 is TGCGCCAGCAGCTTGGCAACGACAGGGTACACAGATACGCAGTATTTT.

The chain uses TRBV5-4 and TRBJ2-3, with 11 bases matching TRBD2. Germline loops: CDR1 SGHNT, CDR2 YYREEE (reference sequence). The CDR3 loop spans 18 amino acids. The V gene end was trimmed by 1 base and the J gene end by 4 bases; junction bases not matched to a gene: 11. The CDR3: CASSLSLTSGRGPDTQYF. CDR3 coding DNA: TGTGCCAGCAGCTTGTCTCTTACTAGCGGGAGAGGGCCAGATACGCAGTATTTT.

The rearrangement uses TRBV15 and TRBJ1-2, with a weak D call TRBD1 (6 bases). V gave up 0 bases and J gave up 6 bases, with 23 bases separating them. The CDR3 has 18 residues. Per germline, CDR1 LNHNV and CDR2 YYDKDF (reference sequence). This CDR3 is CATSRETDRKGWSHGYTF. CDR3 sequence (DNA): TGTGCCACCAGCAGAGAAACAGACAGGAAGGGTTGGTCCCATGGCTACACCTTC. Variable domain in full (rest from reference TRBV15 and TRBJ1-2): DAMVIQNPRYQVTQFGKPVTLSCSQTLNHNVMYWYQQKSSQAPKLLFHYYDKDFNNEADTPDNFQSRRPNTSFCFLDIRSPGLGDTAMYLCATSRETDRKGWSHGYTFGSGTRLTVV.

The J gene is TRBJ2-3, the V gene TRBV7-8; 10 bases are shared with TRBD2. The CDR3 totals 15 residues. CDR1 SGHVS and CDR2 FQNEAQ come from the germline V gene. J gave up 2 bases and V 6 bases, and 5 bases lay outside the gene matches. The CDR3 reads CASRPLAGYTDTQYF. The CDR3 region has the DNA TGTGCCAGCAGGCCACTAGCGGGGTACACAGATACGCAGTATTTT.

The V call is TRBV29-1, the J call TRBJ2-7, with TRBD2 matching 7 bases. Germline assignment: CDR1 SQVTM and CDR2 ANQGSEA. The CDR3 is 12 amino acids. Trimming removed 5 bases from V and 4 bases from J; junction bases left unmatched: 5. CDR3 DNA sequence: TGCAGCGTTAAGCGGGACGGGTACGAGCAGTACTTC. It specifies CSVKRDGYEQYF.

The DNA for the CDR3 is TGTGCCAGTAAGGAGGAATACGCGGATCAGCCCCAGCATTTT. This encodes CASKEEYADQPQHF. V usage is TRBV19 and J usage is TRBJ1-5; D gene unclear. From germline, CDR1 is LNHDA and CDR2 SQIVND (reference sequence). The CDR3 is 14 residues long. Trimming removed 7 bases from V and 5 bases from J, with 15 bases in between.

The V gene is TRBV28, the J gene TRBJ2-7; the match to TRBD2 covers 16 bases. J lost 0 bases, V lost 5 bases, and 10 bases had no gene match. Germline V gene sequence: CDR1 MDHEN, CDR2 SYDVKM. The CDR3 totals 19 residues. CDR3 region: CASSRPGLAGGRSSYEQYF. For the CDR3, the DNA is TGTGCCAGCAGTCGACCGGGACTAGCGGGGGGGAGGAGCTCCTACGAGCAGTACTTC.

This clone came up once. This chain joins TRBV7-6 and TRBJ2-7; 8 bases line up with TRBD1. The CDR3 has 15 amino acids. Germline-derived CDR1 and CDR2 are SGHVS and FNYEAQ. V shed 1 base and J 3 bases; nucleotides not matched to a gene: 5. The CDR3 region has the DNA TGTGCCAGCAGCTTAGACCCAGGGGGCGGCTACGAGCAGTACTTC. Its translation: CASSLDPGGGYEQYF.

The V gene is TRBV18, the J gene TRBJ1-4, with D possibly TRBD1 on 6 matching bases. Germline V lookup: CDR1 KGHSH, CDR2 LQKENI. The CDR3 loop spans 13 amino acids. Trimming pared 1 base from V and 8 bases from J, leaving 8 bases between. In DNA form, the CDR3 reads TGTGCCAGCTCACCACAACAGGGAGAAAAACTGTTTTTT. This gives the protein CASSPQQGEKLFF.

The J gene is TRBJ1-1, the V gene TRBV30; D gene unclear. V lost 0 bases and J 4 bases, leaving 9 bases between the germline ends. The CDR3 runs to 13 residues. Germline CDR1 GTSNPN, CDR2 SVGIG (reference sequence). The CDR3 reads CAWSVLIPTEAFF. The CDR3 DNA follows: TGTGCCTGGAGTGTTTTAATCCCCACTGAAGCTTTCTTT.

The chain has TRBV6-5 and TRBJ2-3; possible D gene TRBD1, 6 bases. This CDR3 has 14 residues. V lost 4 bases and J lost 3, with 11 bases in between. Germline CDR1 and CDR2: MNHEY and SVGAGI. In nucleotides, the CDR3 is TGTGCCAGCAGTTGGGGGACACGGACAGATACGCAGTATTTT. It codes for CASSWGTRTDTQYF.

Comments on this clone: Other DNA variants within this sample encode the same CDR3. The V gene is TRBV5-1, the J gene TRBJ1-1; 9 bases are a match to TRBD1. CDR3 length: 15 amino acids. CDR1 and CDR2 from the germline V gene are SGHRS and YFSETQ. V gave up 5 bases and J gave up 0 bases; unmatched junction bases: 5. CDR3 sequence (DNA): TGCGCCAGCAGGGAACAGGGGGCACTGAACACTGAAGCTTTCTTT. Protein: CASREQGALNTEAFF.

The V call is TRBV27, the J call TRBJ1-6; D remains unclear. This CDR3 contains 14 residues. Between the trimmed V and J ends, which lost 3 bases and 7 bases, there was a span of 10 bases. CDR1 MNHEY and CDR2 SMNVEV come from the germline V gene (reference sequence). The CDR3 here is CASSLEQPNSPLHF. As DNA, the CDR3 is TGTGCCAGCAGTTTGGAACAGCCGAATTCACCCCTCCACTTT.

The V and J genes are TRBV7-2 and TRBJ2-3, with TRBD2 matching over 10 bases. The CDR3 spans 16 residues. Germline V gene sequence: CDR1 SGHTA, CDR2 FQGNSA. Trimming took 3 bases from V and 2 from J; bases not matched to a gene: 5. This CDR3 reads CASSFLAGADTDTQYF. The CDR3 DNA is TGTGCCAGCAGCTTTCTAGCGGGGGCCGACACAGATACGCAGTATTTT.

The CDR3, as DNA: TGTGCCAGCAGGAATGGGGGCACCCATGAGCAGTTCTTC. As protein: CASRNGGTHEQFF. The V gene is TRBV27, the J gene TRBJ2-1, with D maybe TRBD1 (6 bases). The CDR3 totals 13 residues. Germline CDR1 and CDR2: MNHEY and SMNVEV (reference sequence). V lost 6 bases, J lost 8 bases, and 14 bases lay in between.

The V call is TRBV19, the J call TRBJ2-3; D gene ambiguous. Trimming removed 3 bases at V and 3 bases at J, with 4 bases between. Germline CDR1 reads LNHDA; CDR2 reads SQIVND (reference sequence). The CDR3 contains 12 residues. The CDR3 here is CASSIQTDTQYF. The CDR3 DNA reads TGTGCCAGTAGTATTCAGACAGATACGCAGTATTTT.

V and J are TRBV19 and TRBJ2-2, with 7 bases that match TRBD1. CDR1 is LNHDA, CDR2 SQIVND, per germline (reference sequence). This CDR3 comprises 17 residues. Trimming took 5 bases from V and 4 from J; bases not matched to a gene: 13. The CDR3 sequence is CASSLRVGAGGTGELFF. The CDR3 bases are TGTGCCAGTAGTCTCCGCGTGGGGGCAGGGGGCACCGGGGAGCTGTTTTTT.

V is TRBV6-2 or TRBV6-3 and J is TRBJ2-2, with D uncertain. The CDR3 consists of 16 residues. Germline lookup yields CDR1 MNHEY and CDR2 SVGEGT. Trimming shortened V by 0 bases and J by 1 base, and 9 bases separated the two germline ends. CDR3 sequence reads: CASSYSSPGNTGELFF. CDR3 bases: TGTGCCAGCAGTTACTCGTCTCCAGGGAACACCGGGGAGCTGTTTTTT.

The rearrangement links TRBV7-3 to TRBJ2-3; a possible D gene is TRBD2 (5 bases). Between the trimmed V and J ends, which lost 3 bases and 0 bases, there was a span of 10 bases. Germline lookup yields CDR1 SGHTA and CDR2 FQGTGA. The CDR3 sequence is 15 residues long. The CDR3 loop reads CASSFRGLSTDTQYF. CDR3 DNA: TGTGCCAGCAGCTTCCGCGGGCTTAGCACAGATACGCAGTATTTT.

The chain recombines TRBV28 with TRBJ2-7; maybe TRBD2 (6 bases). V lost 4 bases, J lost 2 bases, and 12 bases lay in between. CDR1 is MDHEN and CDR2 is SYDVKM in the germline V gene. This CDR3 region has 14 residues. CDR3 residues: CASSSTGGPYEQYF. CDR3 bases: TGTGCCAGCAGTTCCACCGGGGGACCCTACGAGCAGTACTTC.

The chain joins TRBV9 to TRBJ2-7; 7 positions match TRBD1. V lost 4 bases to trimming and J lost 1 base; unmatched junction nucleotides: 8. The CDR3 has 15 amino acids. Germline V lookup: CDR1 SGDLS, CDR2 YYNGEE. The CDR3 DNA follows: TGTGCCAGCAGCTCACAGACAGGGCCGTCCTACGAGCAGTACTTC. This gives the protein CASSSQTGPSYEQYF.

The chain is built from TRBV12-3 or TRBV12-4 and TRBJ1-1; D possibly corresponds to TRBD1 (6 bases). This CDR3 is 13 amino acids long. The V end was cut by 5 bases, the J end by 6 bases, with 13 bases between. The CDR3 sequence is CASSTAGAAEAFF. CDR3 sequence (DNA): TGTGCCAGCAGTACAGCGGGGGCCGCTGAAGCTTTCTTT.

V is TRBV5-5 and J is TRBJ2-1; weak D call: TRBD2 (5 bases). CDR1 is SGHKS, CDR2 YYEKEE, per germline (reference sequence). The CDR3 extends over 12 amino acids. The V and J ends lost 4 bases and 9 bases respectively, with 11 bases between them. CDR3 nucleotide sequence: TGTGCCAGCAGCAACCGGGATATTGAGCAGTTCTTC. Its translation is CASSNRDIEQFF. Supplemented by reference TRBV5-5 and TRBJ2-1, the full variable domain reads DAGVTQSPTHLIKTRGQQVTLRCSPISGHKSVSWYQQVLGQGPQFIFQYYEKEERGRGNFPDRFSARQFPNYSSELNVNALLLGDSALYLCASSNRDIEQFFGPGTRLTVL.

The chain recombines TRBV6-5 with TRBJ2-1; 8 nucleotides match TRBD1. The germline V gene encodes CDR1 MNHEY and CDR2 SVGAGI. Unmatched junction bases numbered 10, after V lost 6 bases and J lost 15 bases. This CDR3 comprises 12 residues. CDR3 protein: CASSRGQGVWFF. The DNA for the CDR3 is TGTGCCAGCAGCCGAGGACAGGGCGTTTGGTTCTTC.

With respect to this clone: The same CDR3 arises from other DNA sequences in this sample as well. The chain is built from TRBV25-1 and TRBJ2-5; a possible D gene is TRBD1 (5 bases). Germline CDR1 reads MGHDK; CDR2 reads SYGVNS. The CDR3 has 15 amino acids. V lost 3 bases and J 2 bases, leaving 13 bases between the germline ends. In nucleotides, the CDR3 is TGTGCCAGCAGTGACCCTAGACAGACTCAAGAGACCCAGTACTTC. It encodes CASSDPRQTQETQYF.

The V call is TRBV5-5, the J call TRBJ1-5; D ambiguous. Germline values: CDR1 SGHKS, CDR2 YYEKEE (reference sequence). V lost 4 bases to trimming and J lost 7 bases, with 12 bases between them. The CDR3 spans 13 residues. CDR3 region: CASSLFVLQPQHF. CDR3 sequence (DNA): TGTGCCAGCAGCCTCTTCGTTCTACAGCCCCAGCATTTT.